This TCR beta chain was documented in a study of radiotherapy plus CTLA-4 blockade in lung cancer. Study context: Disease control was present in under 35% of patients, and objective responses in under 20%.

Lung cancer patients with chemo-refractory metastatic non-small-cell disease were given focal radiation plus CTLA-4 blockade with ipilimumab. Libraries were prepared by immunoSEQ multiplex PCR; TCRdb keeps only in-frame clonotypes and omits some of them. The sample comprises roughly 57,000 clones, roughly 79% of which are singletons, and around 6.6% rests with the top ten. Findings and caveats of the study: Among blood TCR repertoires after radiotherapy plus ipilimumab, tumor-derived clones expanded.

In this sample, this clone turned up a few times. Its cognate antigen is unknown. The receptor was derived from a human donor with non-small cell lung cancer whose response to radiotherapy plus ipilimumab could not be evaluated. The specimen comprised peripheral blood, sampled from a patient treated with radiotherapy plus ipilimumab.

The CDR3 loop is CASTHPQQSSYEQYF. DNA of the CDR3: TGTGCCAGCACCCACCCCCAACAGAGCTCCTACGAGCAGTACTTC. The chain is built from TRBV6-5 and TRBJ2-7, with D unclear. V gave up 7 bases and J gave up 0 bases, with 16 bases separating them. The CDR3 runs 15 residues. Germline V gives CDR1 MNHEY, CDR2 SVGAGI.